This T cell receptor (beta chain) was documented in a study of regulatory T cells in long-lasting Graves disease (dated by TCRdb to the early 2020s). In terms of the full investigation: To count as having persistent Graves' disease, a patient had to have received antithyroid drug treatment for over 5 years with TSH receptor autoantibodies remaining persistently positive. Patients with persistent Graves' disease were compared with patients with newly diagnosed Graves' disease using TCR sequencing and RNA sequencing of peripheral blood. The study was conducted in China and was registered as a clinical trial. TCR sequencing covered 13 persistent and roughly 20 newly diagnosed Graves' disease patients, some 33 samples in total. Persistent Graves' disease patients in the clinical cohort had taken antithyroid drugs for roughly ten years on average. Overall study results and their limits: The authors noted that the small sample size was a limitation that may lower accuracy. TRBV28, TRBJ1-2 and TRBJ2-5 were preferentially used in persistent disease, while TRBV20-1 and TRBJ2-1 were favored in newly diagnosed disease. Sequencing and analysis were restricted to the TCR beta chain. Lower TCR Shannon entropy and fewer highly expanded clones were observed in persistent Graves' disease patients than in newly diagnosed patients, which suggested clonal expansion. Patients with persistent disease shared more public clonotypes (about 2,500) than newly diagnosed patients did (approximately 990). Only peripheral blood was studied, because thyroid tissue, the primary lesion, was inaccessible.

The library was prepared using multiplex PCR. This sample was sequenced with an Illumina HiSeq 4000. To build TCR beta libraries, CDR3 regions were amplified by Arm-PCR using iRepertoire HTBI primers. PCR products were gel purified before sequencing. Per the source publication's procedure: Gene usage analysis of CDR3 amino acid clonotypes used the approximately 62 TRBV and 11 to 15 TRBJ segments found across samples. COPE and FqMerger were used to merge the filtered high-quality paired reads into contigs. BLAST was used to align contigs to the IMGT TRBV, TRBD and TRBJ reference genes, and CDR3 was defined following IMGT. Clonotypes above 0.1% frequency were classified as highly expanded clones. Shannon entropy was used to measure repertoire diversity, and the Gini coefficient was used to measure V-J evenness. A clonotype found in more than one individual was treated as public. TCRdb itself trimmed the public reads at Q25 with fastp, ran MiXCR and retained productive beta chains. Duplicate CDR3 protein sequences are folded into a single record with the most common DNA and genes. TCRdb's processing, not the authors', yielded these V and J calls. The sample table shows about 470,000 distinct CDR3 sequences, and roughly 21% are seen once. The leading ten clones occupy over 6% of the sample.

CDR1 SNHLY and CDR2 FYNNEI are derived from the germline V gene. The CDR3 numbers 13 residues from cysteine through phenylalanine. The read is trimmed to its CDR3 DNA, 39 bases read in frame from base 1. V drops 2 bases and J drops 3 bases, leaving 8 bases in between. This clonotype was seen at least ten times. The antigen it recognizes is unknown. Base qualities are not provided; no much larger clone lies one nucleotide away. The meaning of the sample's time point label: persistent/refractory GD, antithyroid drugs over 5 years with positive TRAb. For both TCR sequencing and RNA sequencing, RNA was extracted from PBMCs using TRIzol. The diagnosis of Graves' disease was made according to American Thyroid Association guidelines. Patients for the study were recruited at an endocrinology department in Xi'an, China. Each patient gave roughly 8.4 milliliters of peripheral blood, collected in an EDTA anticoagulant tube. Ficoll Paque Plus density gradient separation was used to isolate PBMCs, and no further T cell sorting was done. An Agilent 2100 Bioanalyzer and agarose gel were used to assess RNA quality, and a NanoDrop 2000 was used to measure RNA concentration.

The material sequenced was peripheral blood mononuclear cells (PBMCs), taken when the disease was refractory, from a patient treated with antithyroid drugs. The chain couples TRBV2 to TRBJ2-7; TRBD2 is perhaps the D gene, given 6 matching bases. This TCR came from a female donor with Graves disease. The nucleotide sequence reads as follows: TGTGCCAGCAGTGAACTGGGACTCTACGAGCAGTACTTC. Its amino acids are CASSELGLYEQYF.